A selection of T cell receptor beta chains follows, all from one sample in a study of shared clonotypes between healthy human individuals. Repertoires were generated with immunoSEQ multiplex PCR, while TCRdb's copy carries only in-frame clones and drops some. The sample has some 510,000 clones; less than 85% are singletons. The sample was PBMCs. These TCRs come from a middle-aged woman in good health. Some clones in this sample may be carry-over from other donors' samples. CDR3s include the opening cysteine and the closing phenylalanine or tryptophan. A D gene is named only where the DNA matches it firmly. Some rows have no size entry. The others give once, few or many, or a class for an expanded clone.

V gene	D gene	CDR3 length	clone size	J gene	CDR3 protein	CDR3 DNA
TRBV4-1	NA	14	NA	TRBJ2-7	CASSQETDSYEQYF	TGCGCCAGCAGCCAAGAGACAGACTCCTACGAGCAGTACTTC
TRBV11-2	NA	15	NA	TRBJ2-5	CASSLDGDGQETQYF	TGTGCCAGCAGCTTAGATGGGGACGGACAAGAGACCCAGTACTTC
TRBV9	NA	13	NA	TRBJ1-1	CASSADTNTEAFF	TGTGCCAGCAGCGCCGACACGAACACTGAAGCTTTCTTT
TRBV5-1	TRBD1	14	NA	TRBJ2-7	CASSLGQGAAEQYF	TGCGCCAGCAGCTTGGGGCAGGGGGCGGCCGAGCAGTACTTC
TRBV5-1	TRBD2	13	NA	TRBJ2-1	CASSPTSNNEQFF	TGCGCCAGCAGCCCGACTAGCAACAATGAGCAGTTCTTC
TRBV5-1	NA	17	NA	TRBJ1-6	CASSLTSYVSDRSPLHF	TGCGCCAGCAGCTTGACTTCTTACGTGTCGGATCGTTCACCCCTCCACTTT
TRBV4-2	TRBD2	19	once	TRBJ2-2	CASSQAAGTSDHITGELFF	TGTGCCAGCAGCCAGGCCGCCGGGACTAGCGACCACATCACCGGGGAGCTGTTTTTT
TRBV27	TRBD1	15	NA	TRBJ2-1	CASSLSGGAKGEQFF	TGTGCCAGCAGTTTATCAGGGGGCGCAAAGGGTGAGCAGTTCTTC
TRBV6-6	NA	15	NA	TRBJ1-5	CASSYRGGGNQPQHF	TGTGCCAGCAGTTACAGGGGCGGTGGCAATCAGCCCCAGCATTTT
TRBV10-1	TRBD2	17	NA	TRBJ2-7	CARSGLAGAGEGNEQYF	TGCGCCAGATCGGGACTAGCGGGAGCCGGGGAAGGGAACGAGCAGTACTTC
TRBV5-1	NA	14	NA	TRBJ2-7	CASSLDRIGYEQYF	TGCGCCAGCAGCTTGGATCGGATCGGTTACGAGCAGTACTTC
TRBV11-2	TRBD2	16	NA	TRBJ2-2	CASSFSGTSASGELFF	TGTGCCAGCAGCTTCTCCGGGACTAGCGCTTCCGGGGAGCTGTTTTTT
TRBV20-1	NA	11	NA	TRBJ1-1	CSADVGSEAFF	TGCAGTGCGGATGTGGGATCTGAAGCTTTCTTT
TRBV12-5	NA	14	NA	TRBJ2-1	CASGPSRGGNEQFF	TGTGCTAGTGGTCCCTCCAGGGGGGGTAATGAGCAGTTCTTC
TRBV4-1	TRBD1	16	NA	TRBJ2-7	CASSRRTGGEFWEQYF	TGCGCCAGCAGCCGCAGAACAGGGGGAGAATTTTGGGAGCAGTACTTC
TRBV7-2	NA	14	NA	TRBJ2-1	CASSLAGTANEQFF	TGTGCCAGCAGCTTAGCGGGAACCGCGAATGAGCAGTTCTTC
TRBV4-3	TRBD2	16	few	TRBJ2-7	CASSQDITSAFYEQYF	TGCGCCAGCAGCCAAGATATTACTAGCGCTTTCTACGAGCAGTACTTC
TRBV5-6	NA	13	NA	TRBJ2-1	CASSFTGYNEQFF	TGTGCCAGCAGCTTCACAGGCTACAATGAGCAGTTCTTC
TRBV7-3	NA	13	NA	TRBJ2-7	CASSLSDTYEQYF	TGTGCCAGCAGCTTAAGTGATACCTACGAGCAGTACTTC
TRBV5-1	TRBD1	14	few	TRBJ2-7	CASSWDRGLTEQYF	TGCGCCAGCAGCTGGGACAGGGGGCTCACCGAGCAGTACTTC
TRBV28	NA	18	NA	TRBJ1-1	CASSLLGLAGNMNTEAFF	TGTGCCAGCAGTTTATTAGGGTTGGCAGGGAACATGAACACTGAAGCTTTCTTT
TRBV19	NA	13	once	TRBJ1-2	CASSMEGFNGYTF	TGTGCCAGTAGTATGGAAGGGTTTAATGGCTACACCTTC
TRBV19	NA	15	NA	TRBJ1-2	CATRPGGAPGYGYTF	TGTGCCACCCGACCCGGGGGGGCGCCTGGGTATGGCTACACCTTC
TRBV29-1	TRBD1	14	few	TRBJ1-5	CSVQQGVGNQPQHF	TGCAGCGTACAACAGGGGGTTGGCAATCAGCCCCAGCATTTT
TRBV27	TRBD2	14	NA	TRBJ2-3	CASRSLQAGDTQYF	TGTGCCAGCAGGTCCTTACAAGCGGGGGATACGCAGTATTTT
TRBV19	TRBD2	14	NA	TRBJ2-7	CASSIVGLVYEQYF	TGTGCCAGTAGTATTGTGGGACTAGTCTACGAGCAGTACTTC
TRBV27	NA	14	NA	TRBJ2-5	CASSLSPVGETQYF	TGTGCCAGCAGTTTATCCCCCGTTGGAGAGACCCAGTACTTC
TRBV18	TRBD1	16	NA	TRBJ1-3	CASSPVTGESGNTIYF	TGTGCCAGCTCACCAGTGACAGGGGAATCTGGAAACACCATATATTTT
TRBV2	TRBD2	16	NA	TRBJ2-7	CASSEGLAGSSYEQYF	TGTGCCAGCAGTGAAGGGCTAGCGGGAAGTTCCTACGAGCAGTACTTC
TRBV7-2	TRBD1	15	NA	TRBJ2-3	CASSLRQGFTDTQYF	TGTGCCAGCAGCTTACGACAGGGATTCACAGATACGCAGTATTTT
TRBV30	NA	11	once	TRBJ1-1	CAWSRRGEAFF	TGTGCCTGGAGTCGGAGGGGTGAAGCTTTCTTT
TRBV28	NA	15	NA	TRBJ2-5	CASSSTGWLRETQYF	TGTGCCAGCAGTTCCACTGGATGGTTGCGGGAGACCCAGTACTTC
TRBV25-1	NA	16	NA	TRBJ2-7	CASRGKDYSSSYEQYF	TGTGCCAGCAGGGGAAAGGACTACTCGAGCTCCTACGAGCAGTACTTC
TRBV18	TRBD2	14	NA	TRBJ2-7	CASSQTSVGHEQYF	TGTGCCAGCTCCCAGACTAGCGTAGGCCACGAGCAGTACTTC
TRBV28	NA	16	few	TRBJ2-1	CASSLGGRGGKNEQFF	TGTGCCAGCAGTTTGGGCGGGAGAGGGGGAAAGAATGAGCAGTTCTTC
TRBV6-5	NA	13	NA	TRBJ1-1	CASRQEGNTEAFF	TGCGCCAGCAGACAGGAAGGGAACACTGAAGCTTTCTTT
TRBV6-1	NA	13	NA	TRBJ1-2	CASRGDIYYGYTF	TGTGCCAGCAGGGGAGACATTTACTATGGCTACACCTTC
TRBV19	NA	16	NA	TRBJ2-7	CASTRDTTLGFYEQYF	TGTGCCAGTACCCGGGACACCACCCTTGGCTTCTACGAGCAGTACTTC
TRBV11-2	TRBD2	15	NA	TRBJ2-3	CASSLDPSGADTQYF	TGTGCCAGCAGCTTAGATCCTAGCGGGGCAGATACGCAGTATTTT
TRBV6-5	TRBD1	15	NA	TRBJ1-6	CASSSRTGLDSPLHF	TGTGCCAGCAGTTCCCGGACAGGGTTGGATTCACCCCTCCACTTT
TRBV5-1	TRBD1	14	once	TRBJ1-6	CASSETGGDSPLHF	TGCGCCAGCAGCGAGACAGGGGGTGATTCACCCCTCCACTTT
TRBV5-1	TRBD2	15	once	TRBJ2-7	CASSPGTSGQHEQYF	TGCGCCAGCAGCCCAGGGACTAGCGGGCAGCACGAGCAGTACTTC
TRBV6-6	NA	13	NA	TRBJ1-4	CASSPSRNEKLFF	TGTGCCAGCAGTCCCAGCCGAAATGAAAAACTGTTTTTT
TRBV30	TRBD2	14	NA	TRBJ2-2	CAWSWTSGTGELFF	TGTGCCTGGAGTTGGACTAGCGGTACCGGGGAGCTGTTTTTT
TRBV25-1	TRBD2	13	NA	TRBJ2-7	CASSGAGGGEQYF	TGTGCCAGCAGTGGAGCGGGAGGGGGCGAGCAGTACTTC
TRBV6-6	NA	15	NA	TRBJ1-5	CASRTRDFSGQPQHF	TGTGCCAGCAGAACCCGGGACTTTAGTGGTCAGCCCCAGCATTTT
TRBV10-1	NA	14	NA	TRBJ2-5	CASSESPGQETQYF	TGCGCCAGCAGTGAGTCCCCAGGACAAGAGACCCAGTACTTC
TRBV11-2	NA	12	few	TRBJ2-3	CASSLVRTTQYF	TGTGCCAGCAGCTTAGTACGGACGACGCAGTATTTT
TRBV10-3	TRBD1	15	once	TRBJ2-1	CAISDLGGADNEQFF	TGTGCCATCAGTGATCTAGGGGGCGCGGACAATGAGCAGTTCTTC